The text below deals with one T cell receptor (beta chain). Additional DNA sequences in this sample encode the identical CDR3. Germline CDR1 GTSNPN, CDR2 SVGIG (reference sequence). Trimming left V 2 bases short and J 6 bases short, with 5 bases between. The CDR3 consists of 12 residues. The repertoire was sequenced with immunoSEQ multiplex PCR; TCRdb's copy has only in-frame clones and lacks some. The sample includes approximately 170,000 clones, 90% to 95% of them seen just once. This record belongs to a study of control samples from healthy donors and cancer patients. The chain is built from TRBV30 and TRBJ1-6; D not certain. This receptor was identified in a man younger than 40 in good health. Sequenced material: blood. Here the CDR3 reads CAWSSGNSPLHF. Here the CDR3 DNA reads TGTGCCTGGAGTTCGGGTAATTCACCCCTCCACTTT.